These 25 T cell receptor beta chains originate from one sample sequenced in a study of blood T cells in healthy people across ages. Then a second PCR, running roughly 7 to 12 cycles, was carried out with a sample-barcoded 5' primer and a J-beta primer mix. MiXCR, applied by TCRdb to the 5' RACE reads, yields one record per CDR3 protein. The sample carries around 1.1 million distinct CDR3 sequences, roughly two fifths recorded once. Sequences were obtained from blood. These receptors all stem from a man younger than 35 in good health.

This chain joins TRBV20-1 and TRBJ1-1; D is uncertain. The germline V gene encodes CDR1 DFQATT and CDR2 SNEGSKA (reference sequence). Trimming pared 1 base from V and 11 bases from J, leaving 11 bases between. This CDR3 has 11 amino acids. CDR3 loop: CSARGTEKAFF. DNA of the CDR3: TGCAGTGCTAGAGGGACCGAAAAGGCTTTCTTT.

V and J are TRBV15 and TRBJ2-3, with TRBD2 identical over 9 bases. The CDR3 spans 16 residues. CDR1 and CDR2 (germline): LNHNV, YYDKDF (reference sequence). The ends lost 0 bases at V and 1 base at J; junction bases unmatched: 2. The CDR3 DNA follows: TGTGCCACCAGCAGAGAAGTAGCGGGGGGCACAGATACGCAGTATTTT. As protein: CATSREVAGGTDTQYF.

On this clonotype itself: This could be a read error, since a much larger clone is one nucleotide away. The chain links TRBV7-9 to TRBJ2-1, with D tentatively TRBD2 (5 bases). Germline lookup yields CDR1 SEHNR and CDR2 FQNEAQ (reference sequence). CDR3 length: 15 residues. CDR3 sequence: CASSYSESSYNGQFF. The CDR3 nucleotides are TGTGCCAGCAGTTATAGCGAGAGCTCCTACAATGGGCAGTTCTTC.

The chain combines TRBV21-1 with TRBJ2-5; the table's D call TRBD1 went unverified against the DNA. TRBV21-1 represents a pseudogene. The CDR3 length is 13 residues. CDR3 protein: CASVRGRTETQYF. The CDR3 DNA reads TGTGCCAGCGTTAGGGGTCGGACGGAGACCCAGTACTTC.

This rearrangement joins TRBV28 to TRBJ2-5; the D call may be TRBD1 or TRBD2 (5 bases each). V lost 1 base to trimming and J lost 1 base, with 19 bases between them. The germline gives CDR1 MDHEN, CDR2 SYDVKM. There are 18 residues in the CDR3. The CDR3 protein is CASSLLTGKTDAQETQYF. CDR3 bases: TGTGCCAGCAGTTTATTAACGGGGAAGACAGATGCCCAAGAGACCCAGTACTTC.

The genes are TRBV29-1 and TRBJ1-1; possible D gene TRBD1, 5 bases. Deletions cut 7 bases from V and 3 bases from J, with 12 bases between. CDR1 and CDR2 (germline): SQVTM, ANQGSEA. CDR3 length: 12 residues. In DNA form, the CDR3 reads TGCAGCGCTGACCGCAGGGACACTGAAGCTTTCTTT. It codes for CSADRRDTEAFF.

This clonotype was seen just once. This chain links TRBV4-2 with TRBJ2-1; D unclear. The V and J ends lost 0 bases and 3 bases respectively, with 15 bases between them. This CDR3 spans 17 amino acids. Germline assignment: CDR1 LGHNA and CDR2 YNFKEQ. Here the CDR3 reads CASSQDIRQRVYNEQFF. CDR3 DNA sequence: TGTGCCAGCAGCCAAGATATTCGGCAGCGAGTCTACAATGAGCAGTTCTTC.

This clonotype was picked up a small number of times. This rearrangement joins TRBV12-3 or TRBV12-4 to TRBJ2-7, with 11 bases identical to TRBD2. CDR3 size: 15 residues. V trimming: 1 base; J trimming: 3 bases; junction bases outside the gene matches: 2. The CDR3 DNA sequence: TGTGCCAGCAGTTTAGGACTAGCGGGGAACTACGAGCAGTACTTC. This gives the protein CASSLGLAGNYEQYF.

The genes are TRBV12-3 or TRBV12-4 and TRBJ1-5; D gene unclear. This CDR3 is built from 14 residues. Trimming removed 8 bases at V and 5 bases at J, with 16 bases between. The CDR3 bases are TGTGCCAGCTCAATGCCCGGGCTTCATCAGCCCCAGCATTTT. It codes for CASSMPGLHQPQHF.

The chain couples TRBV12-3 or TRBV12-4 to TRBJ1-2, with 8 bases identical to TRBD1. J was trimmed by 3 bases and V by 7 bases; bases with no gene match: 13. The CDR3 consists of 16 residues. The CDR3 region is CASTSPGGQAHYGYTF. In DNA, the CDR3 is TGTGCCAGCACCTCCCCCGGGGGACAGGCACACTATGGCTACACCTTC.

This clonotype was recorded a few times. The chain recombines TRBV27 with TRBJ1-2; D gene ambiguous. Per germline, CDR1 MNHEY and CDR2 SMNVEV (reference sequence). The V gene lost 4 bases and the J gene lost 8 bases, with 11 bases spanning the gap. This CDR3 comprises 12 residues. The CDR3, as DNA: TGTGCCAGCAGTTCCCCCCTCGGCGGCTACACCTTC. The encoded protein is CASSSPLGGYTF.

This clonotype was seen ten or more times. The gene calls are TRBV2 and TRBJ2-1; possibly TRBD2 for D (6 bases). This CDR3 is built from 16 residues. In germline, CDR1 is SNHLY, CDR2 FYNNEI. Trimming took 6 bases from V and 3 from J, leaving 18 bases between them. This chain's CDR3 is CASSFGGAGIYNEQFF. The CDR3 DNA sequence: TGTGCCAGCAGCTTTGGCGGGGCAGGGATCTACAATGAGCAGTTCTTC.

This CDR3 is CASSSKGGFNTGELFF. Written as DNA, the CDR3 is TGCGCCAGCAGCTCGAAAGGGGGCTTCAACACCGGGGAGCTGTTTTTT. V is TRBV5-1 and J is TRBJ2-2, with TRBD1 identical over 7 bases. The germline V gene has CDR1 SGHRS and CDR2 YFSETQ. V dropped 3 bases and J dropped 2; count of bases not matched to a gene: 7. The CDR3 loop spans 16 amino acids.

V gene TRBV12-3 or TRBV12-4 combines with J gene TRBJ2-1, with a possible D match to TRBD2 (5 bases). V was shortened by 8 bases and J by 4 bases, with 12 bases between the two germline ends. This CDR3 is built from 13 residues. In DNA, the CDR3 is TGTGCCAGCTGTACGAGGGCTTACAATGAGCAGTTCTTC. It codes for CASCTRAYNEQFF.

The CDR3 nucleotides read TGCGCCAGCAGTTCGACGGGACGAATCGGGTTTGTTGAAGCTTTCTTT. This translates into CASSSTGRIGFVEAFF. The chain links TRBV5-1 to TRBJ1-1; the D gene is possibly TRBD1 (5 bases). CDR1 SGHRS and CDR2 YFSETQ come from the germline V gene. The CDR3 has 16 residues. Trimming took off 5 bases at V and 7 bases at J, with 24 bases between the two ends.

DNA for the CDR3: TGTGCCAGTAGTACGGGACCCCGTGACAATGAGCAGTTCTTC. Translated: CASSTGPRDNEQFF. The chain links TRBV19 to TRBJ2-1, with D perhaps being TRBD1 or TRBD2 (5 bases each). The CDR3 is made up of 14 amino acids. The V end was cut by 4 bases, the J end by 5 bases, with 12 bases between. Germline assignment: CDR1 LNHDA and CDR2 SQIVND (reference sequence).

This clonotype has only one observation. The junction differs from germline at one of its ends, possibly a read error. V and J are TRBV4-2 and TRBJ1-2; 8 bases are shared with TRBD1. The CDR3 length is 15 residues. Germline loops: CDR1 LGHNA, CDR2 YNFKEQ. The chain's CDR3 is CASSQDRGQVYGSTF. The DNA for the CDR3 is TGTGCCAGCAGCCAAGACAGGGGGCAAGTCTATGGCTCCACCTTC.

The CDR3 coding sequence is TGTGCCAGCAGCGAGGGGACTAGCAGGTCCCAGACCCAGTACTTC. It codes for CASSEGTSRSQTQYF. The rearrangement uses TRBV9 and TRBJ2-4; 9 bases map to TRBD2. The J call may not be correct, given that the DNA end is closer to TRBJ2-5. This CDR3 contains 15 residues. Germline lookup yields CDR1 SGDLS and CDR2 YYNGEE.

In its sample, this clonotype was seen a few times. The rearrangement joins TRBV18 to TRBJ2-1, with D tentatively TRBD1 (5 bases). Trimming shortened V by 5 bases and J by 6 bases, and 20 bases separated the two germline ends. Germline V gives CDR1 KGHSH, CDR2 LQKENI. The CDR3 has 16 residues. The CDR3 DNA reads as TGTGCCAGCTCATCGATGCAGGGCAAGGGTCCCAATGAGCAGTTCTTC. Amino acids: CASSSMQGKGPNEQFF.

In its sample, this clonotype was seen many times. The CDR3 DNA reads TGTGCCAGCAGTTTAGGGGGGGTCACTGAAGCTTTCTTT. As protein: CASSLGGVTEAFF. V is TRBV12-3 or TRBV12-4 and J is TRBJ1-1, with D possibly being TRBD1 (5 bases). V was clipped by 1 base and J by 4 bases, with 7 bases between them. This CDR3 is built from 13 residues.

The genes are TRBV5-1 and TRBJ2-5; 8 nucleotides agree with TRBD2. The CDR3 sequence is 16 residues long. V trimming: 4 bases; J trimming: 7 bases; junction bases outside the gene matches: 15. From germline, CDR1 is SGHRS and CDR2 YFSETQ. The CDR3 DNA reads as TGCGCCAGCAGCCGGCCACTAGCGGCGAAGAAAGGGACCCAGTACTTC. This codes for CASSRPLAAKKGTQYF. The full variable domain, with the rest looked up from reference TRBV5-1 and TRBJ2-5, is KAGVTQTPRYLIKTRGQQVTLSCSPISGHRSVSWYQQTPGQGLQFLFEYFSETQRNKGNFPGRFSGRQFSNSRSEMNVSTLELGDSALYLCASSRPLAAKKGTQYFGPGTRLLVL.

This clonotype came up a few times. V usage is TRBV6-1 and J usage is TRBJ2-3; weak D call: TRBD2 (6 bases). The CDR3 sequence is 14 residues long. CDR1 and CDR2 (germline): MNHNS, SASEGT. This CDR3 reads CAIDRGTLGDTQYF. CDR3 coding DNA: TGTGCTATCGACCGGGGGACCTTGGGAGATACGCAGTATTTT.

The rearrangement uses TRBV6-1 and TRBJ2-4, with TRBD1 matching over 10 bases. The CDR3 length is 15 residues. Trimming took 9 bases from V and 4 from J; bases not matched to a gene: 9. Germline V gene lookup returns CDR1 MNHNS and CDR2 SASEGT. The chain's CDR3 is CASSPGQGLKNIQYF. The DNA for the CDR3 is TGTGCCAGTTCCCCGGGACAGGGGCTAAAAAACATTCAGTACTTC.

The chain links TRBV4-2 to TRBJ2-1; 13 bases line up with TRBD2. This CDR3 is built from 17 residues. The V segment lost 4 bases and the J segment 3 bases; nucleotides outside the gene matches: 6. Germline values: CDR1 LGHNA, CDR2 YNFKEQ. CDR3 coding DNA: TGTGCCAGCAGCCTTAGACTAGCGGGGGGCGGCTACAATGAGCAGTTCTTC. The encoded protein is CASSLRLAGGGYNEQFF.

The chain uses TRBV5-6 and TRBJ2-3; 8 bases map to TRBD2. The CDR3 runs to 17 residues. The V gene end was trimmed by 5 bases and the J gene end by 2 bases; junction bases not matched to a gene: 13. Germline-derived CDR1 and CDR2 are SGHDT and YYEEEE. DNA for the CDR3: TGTGCCAGCAGTACAGGAGAACTAGCGGAAACCACAGATACGCAGTATTTT. Its translation: CASSTGELAETTDTQYF.